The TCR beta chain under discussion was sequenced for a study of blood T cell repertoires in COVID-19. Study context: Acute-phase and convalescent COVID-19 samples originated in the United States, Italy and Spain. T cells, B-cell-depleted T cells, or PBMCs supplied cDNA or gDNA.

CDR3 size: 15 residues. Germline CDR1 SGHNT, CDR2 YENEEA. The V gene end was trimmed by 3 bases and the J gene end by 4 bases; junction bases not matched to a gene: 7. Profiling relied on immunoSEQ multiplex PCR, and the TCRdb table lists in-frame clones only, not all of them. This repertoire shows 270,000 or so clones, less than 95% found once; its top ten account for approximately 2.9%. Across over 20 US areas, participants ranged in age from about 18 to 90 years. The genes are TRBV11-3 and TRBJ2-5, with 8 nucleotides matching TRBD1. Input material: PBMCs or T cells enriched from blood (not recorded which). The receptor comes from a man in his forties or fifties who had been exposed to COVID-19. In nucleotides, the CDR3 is TGTGCCAGCAGCTTTTCAGGGGGCGTGGGAGAGACCCAGTACTTC. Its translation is CASSFSGGVGETQYF.